The 4 T cell receptor beta chains presented below share a single source sample, sequenced in a study of technical replicates of blood from a handful of donors. The table came from immunoSEQ multiplex PCR; TCRdb's copy has only in-frame clones and leaves some out. The sample gives about 79,000 clones, approximately 91% of which show up once; about 0.38% is in the top ten. What was sequenced was T cells isolated from PBMCs. Receptor source: a human donor in good health. Some clones in this sample may be carry-over from other donors' samples.

The rearrangement uses TRBV7-7 and TRBJ1-1, with TRBD1 as a possible D gene (5 bases). V shed 3 bases and J shed 7 bases, with 12 bases lying between them. This CDR3 has 13 amino acids. The V gene's germline CDR1 is SSHAT and CDR2 FNYEAQ (reference sequence). The CDR3 DNA is TGTGCCAGCAGCTTGGGGCGGGGGGATGAAGCTTTCTTT. Its translation: CASSLGRGDEAFF.

This chain joins TRBV7-2 and TRBJ2-5; D is undetermined. The CDR3 loop spans 12 amino acids. Trimming stripped 4 bases from V and 5 bases from J, with 8 bases between. Germline V gene sequence: CDR1 SGHTA, CDR2 FQGNSA. In DNA, the CDR3 is TGTGCCAGCAGCTACACGTGGGAGACCCAGTACTTC. This codes for CASSYTWETQYF.

The CDR3 DNA reads as TGTGCCAGCAGTTACACCGGACAGGGGGCCTCTGGGGGCTACACCTTC. Residues: CASSYTGQGASGGYTF. This rearrangement joins TRBV6-5 to TRBJ1-2; 11 nucleotides agree with TRBD1. The germline V gene encodes CDR1 MNHEY and CDR2 SVGAGI. The V and J ends lost 2 bases and 8 bases, in that order; junction bases with no gene match: 10. CDR3 size: 16 residues.

V is TRBV6-5 and J is TRBJ2-5; TRBD2 might be the D (5 bases). TRBJ2-7 explains the end of the DNA better; the J call may be wrong. CDR1 and CDR2 from the germline V gene are MNHEY and SVGAGI. This CDR3 spans 14 amino acids. This CDR3 is CASSLVGSTYEQYF. The CDR3, as DNA: TGTGCCAGCAGTTTAGTAGGGAGCACCTACGAGCAGTACTTC.